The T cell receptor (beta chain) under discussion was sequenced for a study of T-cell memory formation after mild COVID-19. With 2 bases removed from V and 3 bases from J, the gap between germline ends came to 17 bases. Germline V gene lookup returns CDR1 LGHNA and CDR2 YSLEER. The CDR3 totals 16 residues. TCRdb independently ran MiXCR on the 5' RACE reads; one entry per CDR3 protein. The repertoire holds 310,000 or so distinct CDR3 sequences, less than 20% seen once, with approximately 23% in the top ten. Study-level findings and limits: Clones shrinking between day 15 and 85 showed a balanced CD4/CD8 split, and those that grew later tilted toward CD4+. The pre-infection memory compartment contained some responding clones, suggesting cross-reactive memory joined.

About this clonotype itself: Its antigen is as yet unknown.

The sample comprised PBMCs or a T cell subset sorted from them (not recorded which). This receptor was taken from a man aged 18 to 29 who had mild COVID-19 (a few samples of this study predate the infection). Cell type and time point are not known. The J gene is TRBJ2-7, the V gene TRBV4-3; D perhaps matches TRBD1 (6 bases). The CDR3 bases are TGCGCCAGCAGCCAAACCAGGGGCAGGGGTTTCTACGAGCAGTACTTC. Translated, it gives CASSQTRGRGFYEQYF.